The TCR beta chain described here comes from a study of siplizumab effects on memory and regulatory T cells. Germline CDR1 is MGHRA and CDR2 is YSYEKL. The CDR3 has 14 amino acids. Trimming removed 0 bases at V and 5 bases at J, with 8 bases between. General study findings and limits: Sequences below about 10^-5 frequency were poorly captured, limiting mapping of alloreactive clones.

Unstimulated naive, memory, effector memory and TEMRA subsets were subjected to sequencing in three donor pairs. Here immunoSEQ multiplex PCR was the method, and the copy in TCRdb shows in-frame clones only, minus some. This sample carries about 52,000 clones, about 97% of them seen once, and the ten largest clones take 0.64%. Concerning this clone: What it binds is not known.

The J gene is TRBJ2-1, the V gene TRBV4-1; D gene unclear. This receptor was identified in a human donor in good health. The sequenced sample was naive CD4+ T cells sorted from blood. The CDR3 loop reads CASSQDRRNNEQFF. Written as DNA, the CDR3 is TGCGCCAGCAGCCAAGATCGGCGGAACAATGAGCAGTTCTTC.